A selection of T cell receptor beta chains follows, all from one sample in a study of shared clonotypes between healthy human individuals. The data were produced by immunoSEQ multiplex PCR, yet TCRdb's version contains in-frame clones alone and is incomplete. The sample has more than 450,000 clones; around 74% are singletons. The sequenced material came from PBMCs. The receptors here all came from a middle-aged woman in good health. Some clones in this sample may be carry-over from other donors' samples. The CDR3 runs from the conserved cysteine through the conserved F or W. Each record gives: J gene, V gene, clone size, D gene, CDR3 DNA, CDR3 protein. The D gene is left open where the match is weak. Clone sizes are given selectively: once, few, many, or a class where the clone is expanded.

J gene: TRBJ2-7
V gene: TRBV5-4
clone size: NA
D gene: NA
CDR3 DNA: TGTGCCAGCAGCCCGGCAGCGTCATCCTACGAGCAGTACTTC
CDR3 protein: CASSPAASSYEQYF

J gene: TRBJ2-7
V gene: TRBV7-2
clone size: NA
D gene: TRBD2
CDR3 DNA: TGTGCCAGCAGCTTAGCGAGGGCTAGCGGGAGGGGTTACGAGCAGTACTTC
CDR3 protein: CASSLARASGRGYEQYF

J gene: TRBJ1-6
V gene: TRBV6-5
clone size: once
D gene: NA
CDR3 DNA: TGTGCCAGCAGAGAGGACGGGGGACATTCACCCCTCCACTTT
CDR3 protein: CASREDGGHSPLHF

J gene: TRBJ2-3
V gene: TRBV19
clone size: NA
D gene: NA
CDR3 DNA: TGTGCCAGTAGTATCGGGTTCTATGTTACAGATACGCAGTATTTT
CDR3 protein: CASSIGFYVTDTQYF

J gene: TRBJ2-3
V gene: TRBV2
clone size: NA
D gene: NA
CDR3 DNA: TGTGCCAGCAGAACCGGGGCTTCGCAGTATTTT
CDR3 protein: CASRTGASQYF

J gene: TRBJ1-4
V gene: TRBV5-1
clone size: NA
D gene: NA
CDR3 DNA: TGCGCCAGCAGCTTGGGCCGTCGATCGGGGGCTAATGAAAAACTGTTTTTT
CDR3 protein: CASSLGRRSGANEKLFF

J gene: TRBJ1-3
V gene: TRBV5-4
clone size: NA
D gene: NA
CDR3 DNA: TGTGCCAGCAGCTTTGGGGGAAACTCTGGAAACACCATATATTTT
CDR3 protein: CASSFGGNSGNTIYF

J gene: TRBJ2-5
V gene: TRBV2
clone size: NA
D gene: NA
CDR3 DNA: TGTGCCAGCACCAGACAAGAGACCCAGTACTTC
CDR3 protein: CASTRQETQYF

J gene: TRBJ2-2
V gene: TRBV18
clone size: NA
D gene: TRBD1
CDR3 DNA: TGTGCCAGCTCAGGGACAGAGAACACCGGGGAGCTGTTTTTT
CDR3 protein: CASSGTENTGELFF

J gene: TRBJ2-5
V gene: TRBV9
clone size: NA
D gene: TRBD2
CDR3 DNA: TGTGCCAGCAGCGTCGCAGGATCGACTAGCATCTTGGAGACCCAGTACTTC
CDR3 protein: CASSVAGSTSILETQYF

J gene: TRBJ2-1
V gene: TRBV18
clone size: few
D gene: TRBD2
CDR3 DNA: TGTGCCAGCTCACCATTCAGCGGGAGAATGGATGAGCAGTTCTTC
CDR3 protein: CASSPFSGRMDEQFF

J gene: TRBJ2-1
V gene: TRBV30
clone size: NA
D gene: NA
CDR3 DNA: TGTGCCTGGGCGGAGGTAGGAAATGAGCAGTTCTTC
CDR3 protein: CAWAEVGNEQFF

J gene: TRBJ2-7
V gene: TRBV28
clone size: NA
D gene: NA
CDR3 DNA: TGTGCCAGCAGTTTTTACTACTACGAGCAGTACTTC
CDR3 protein: CASSFYYYEQYF

J gene: TRBJ2-5
V gene: TRBV25-1
clone size: NA
D gene: NA
CDR3 DNA: TGTGCCAGCAGTGAATCGACGGAGACCCAGTACTTC
CDR3 protein: CASSESTETQYF

J gene: TRBJ2-6
V gene: TRBV11-2
clone size: NA
D gene: TRBD2
CDR3 DNA: TGTGCCAGCAGCCCTCGGACTAGCGGTAGCTCTGGGGCCAACGTCCTGACTTTC
CDR3 protein: CASSPRTSGSSGANVLTF

J gene: TRBJ1-2
V gene: TRBV2
clone size: NA
D gene: TRBD1
CDR3 DNA: TGTGCCAGCAGGGAATATGGACAGGCATACGGCTACACCTTC
CDR3 protein: CASREYGQAYGYTF

J gene: TRBJ1-3
V gene: TRBV18
clone size: NA
D gene: TRBD1
CDR3 DNA: TGTGCCAGCTCACCACGTCCGGGACAGAAGTCTGGAAACACCATATATTTT
CDR3 protein: CASSPRPGQKSGNTIYF

J gene: TRBJ2-5
V gene: TRBV5-6
clone size: NA
D gene: NA
CDR3 DNA: TGTGCCAGCAGCTTGTTTGCTACCTCGCAAGAGACCCAGTACTTC
CDR3 protein: CASSLFATSQETQYF

J gene: TRBJ1-1
V gene: TRBV6-5
clone size: NA
D gene: TRBD1
CDR3 DNA: TGTGCCAGCAGTCTTCAACAGGGGATTCCTGAAGCTTTCTTT
CDR3 protein: CASSLQQGIPEAFF

J gene: TRBJ1-5
V gene: TRBV5-8
clone size: NA
D gene: NA
CDR3 DNA: TGTGCCAGCAGTCGAAGGACATCCTTTCAGCCCCAGCATTTT
CDR3 protein: CASSRRTSFQPQHF

J gene: TRBJ2-3
V gene: TRBV2
clone size: NA
D gene: TRBD2
CDR3 DNA: TGTGCCAGCAGAGTAGCGGGAGCAGATACGCAGTATTTT
CDR3 protein: CASRVAGADTQYF

J gene: TRBJ2-7
V gene: TRBV28
clone size: NA
D gene: TRBD2
CDR3 DNA: TGTGCCACCCAAGGGACTAGCGGGCCCTACGAGCAGTACTTC
CDR3 protein: CATQGTSGPYEQYF

J gene: TRBJ1-2
V gene: TRBV2
clone size: NA
D gene: TRBD1
CDR3 DNA: TGTGCCAGCACCCCGGGACAGGGTATAGGGAACTATGGCTACACCTTC
CDR3 protein: CASTPGQGIGNYGYTF

J gene: TRBJ2-1
V gene: TRBV7-8
clone size: NA
D gene: TRBD2
CDR3 DNA: TGTGCCAGCAGCTTAGCTGGGGGGACTAGCGGGAGAATCTACAATGAGCAGTTCTTC
CDR3 protein: CASSLAGGTSGRIYNEQFF

J gene: TRBJ2-7
V gene: TRBV6-1
clone size: NA
D gene: NA
CDR3 DNA: TGTGCCAGCTCCTGGACAGTCTACGAGCAGTACTTC
CDR3 protein: CASSWTVYEQYF

J gene: TRBJ2-5
V gene: TRBV6-1
clone size: NA
D gene: TRBD2
CDR3 DNA: TGTGCCAGCAGTGAGCCGCCCCCGGGACTAGCGGGAGAAGAGACCCAGTACTTC
CDR3 protein: CASSEPPPGLAGEETQYF